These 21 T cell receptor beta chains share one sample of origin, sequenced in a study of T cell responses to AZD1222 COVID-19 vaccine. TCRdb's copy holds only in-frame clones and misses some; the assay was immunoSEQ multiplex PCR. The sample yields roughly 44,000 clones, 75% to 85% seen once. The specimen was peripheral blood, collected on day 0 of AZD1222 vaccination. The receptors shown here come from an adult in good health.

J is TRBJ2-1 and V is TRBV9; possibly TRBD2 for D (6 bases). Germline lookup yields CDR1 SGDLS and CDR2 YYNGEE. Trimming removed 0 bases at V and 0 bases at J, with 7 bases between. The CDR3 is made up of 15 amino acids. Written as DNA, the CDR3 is TGTGCCAGCAGCGTAGGGGACTCCTCCTACAATGAGCAGTTCTTC. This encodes CASSVGDSSYNEQFF.

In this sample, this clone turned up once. CDR3 sequence: CASSLGGMAAETQYF. The DNA for the CDR3 is TGTGCCAGCAGCCTCGGGGGGATGGCCGCAGAGACCCAGTACTTC. The gene calls are TRBV7-2 and TRBJ2-5; 7 positions agree with TRBD2. Unmatched junction bases numbered 10, after V lost 5 bases and J lost 4 bases. The germline V gene has CDR1 SGHTA and CDR2 FQGNSA. CDR3 size: 15 residues.

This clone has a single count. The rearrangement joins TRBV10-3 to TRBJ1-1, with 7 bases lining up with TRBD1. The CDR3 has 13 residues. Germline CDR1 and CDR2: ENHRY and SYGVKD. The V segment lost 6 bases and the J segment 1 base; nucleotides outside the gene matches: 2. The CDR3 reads CAISGTANTEAFF. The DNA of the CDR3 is TGTGCCATCAGCGGGACAGCGAACACTGAAGCTTTCTTT.

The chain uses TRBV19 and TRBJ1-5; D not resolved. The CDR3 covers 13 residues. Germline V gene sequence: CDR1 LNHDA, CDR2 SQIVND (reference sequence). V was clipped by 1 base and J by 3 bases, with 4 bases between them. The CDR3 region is CASSIAHNQPQHF. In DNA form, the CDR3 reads TGTGCCAGTAGTATAGCCCACAATCAGCCCCAGCATTTT.

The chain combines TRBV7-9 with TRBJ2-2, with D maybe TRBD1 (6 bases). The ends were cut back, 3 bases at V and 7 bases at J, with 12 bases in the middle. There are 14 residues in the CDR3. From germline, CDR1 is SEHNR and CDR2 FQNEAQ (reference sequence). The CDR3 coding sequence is TGTGCCAGCAGCTTCCAGGGGACCATCGGGGAGCTGTTTTTT. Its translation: CASSFQGTIGELFF.

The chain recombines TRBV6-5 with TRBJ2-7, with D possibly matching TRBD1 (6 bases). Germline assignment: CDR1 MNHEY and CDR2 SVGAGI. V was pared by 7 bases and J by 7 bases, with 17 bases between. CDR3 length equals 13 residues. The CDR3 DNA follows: TGTGCCAGCAACCAAGACAGGTTGGGGGAGCAGTACTTC. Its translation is CASNQDRLGEQYF.

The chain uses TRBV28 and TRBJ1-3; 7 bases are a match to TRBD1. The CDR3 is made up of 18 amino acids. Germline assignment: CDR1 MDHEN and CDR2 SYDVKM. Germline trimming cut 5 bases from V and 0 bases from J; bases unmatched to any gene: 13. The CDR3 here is CASSRDSPLKFSGNTIYF. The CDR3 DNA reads TGTGCCAGCAGTAGGGACAGTCCGCTAAAGTTCTCTGGAAACACCATATATTTT.

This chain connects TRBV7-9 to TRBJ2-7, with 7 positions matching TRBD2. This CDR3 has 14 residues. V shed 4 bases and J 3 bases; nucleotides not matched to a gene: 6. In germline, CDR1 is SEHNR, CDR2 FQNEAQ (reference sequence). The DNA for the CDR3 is TGTGCCAGCAGCTCTGTAGCGGGCCGCTACGAGCAGTACTTC. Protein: CASSSVAGRYEQYF.

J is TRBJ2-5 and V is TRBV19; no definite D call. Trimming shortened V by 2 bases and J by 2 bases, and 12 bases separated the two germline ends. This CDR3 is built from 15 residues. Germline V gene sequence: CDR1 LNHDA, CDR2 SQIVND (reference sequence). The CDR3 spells CASSIRQVFQETQYF. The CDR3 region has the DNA TGTGCCAGTAGTATAAGGCAGGTGTTTCAAGAGACCCAGTACTTC.

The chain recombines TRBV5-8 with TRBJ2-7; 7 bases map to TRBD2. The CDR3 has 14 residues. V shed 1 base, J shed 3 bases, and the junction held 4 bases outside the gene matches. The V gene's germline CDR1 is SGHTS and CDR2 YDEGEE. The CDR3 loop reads CASSLSSGSYEQYF. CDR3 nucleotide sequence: TGTGCCAGCAGCTTGTCTAGCGGAAGCTACGAGCAGTACTTC.

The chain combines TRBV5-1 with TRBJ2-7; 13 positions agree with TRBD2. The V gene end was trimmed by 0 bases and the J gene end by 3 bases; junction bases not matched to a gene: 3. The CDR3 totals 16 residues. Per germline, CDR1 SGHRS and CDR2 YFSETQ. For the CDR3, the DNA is TGCGCCAGCAGCTTGGGGGGACTAGCGGGGATCTACGAGCAGTACTTC. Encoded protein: CASSLGGLAGIYEQYF.

CDR3 loop: CASSLGGGGNPYEQYF. The CDR3 nucleotides read TGTGCCAGCAGCTTAGGGGGCGGGGGGAATCCCTACGAGCAGTACTTC. V and J are TRBV7-2 and TRBJ2-7; 8 positions match TRBD2. CDR1 is SGHTA, CDR2 FQGNSA, per germline. The length of the CDR3 is 16 residues. Trimming removed 1 base from V and 2 bases from J; junction bases left unmatched: 7.

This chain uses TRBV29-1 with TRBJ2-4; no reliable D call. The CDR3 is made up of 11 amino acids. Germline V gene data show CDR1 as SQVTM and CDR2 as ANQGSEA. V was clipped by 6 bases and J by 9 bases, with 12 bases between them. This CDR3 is CSVDAGPIQYF. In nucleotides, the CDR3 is TGCAGCGTCGACGCAGGACCCATTCAGTACTTC.

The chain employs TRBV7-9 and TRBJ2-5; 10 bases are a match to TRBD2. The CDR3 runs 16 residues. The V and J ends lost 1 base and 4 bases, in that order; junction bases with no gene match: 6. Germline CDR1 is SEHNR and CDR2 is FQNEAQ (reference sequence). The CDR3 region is CASSLVSGRIAETQYF. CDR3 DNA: TGTGCCAGCAGCTTAGTTAGCGGGAGGATTGCAGAGACCCAGTACTTC.

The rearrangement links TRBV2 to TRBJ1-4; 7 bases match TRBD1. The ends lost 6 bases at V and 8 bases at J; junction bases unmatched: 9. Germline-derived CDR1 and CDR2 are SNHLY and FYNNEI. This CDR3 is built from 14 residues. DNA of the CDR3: TGTGCCAGCAGGGAGACAGGGCTGGGCGAAAAACTGTTTTTT. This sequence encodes CASRETGLGEKLFF.

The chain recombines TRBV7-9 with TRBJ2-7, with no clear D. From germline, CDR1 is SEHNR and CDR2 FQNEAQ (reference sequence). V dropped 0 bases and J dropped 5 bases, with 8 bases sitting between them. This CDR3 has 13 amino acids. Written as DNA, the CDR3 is TGTGCCAGCAGCTTAGCGGGTGGGGACGAGCAGTACTTC. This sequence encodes CASSLAGGDEQYF.

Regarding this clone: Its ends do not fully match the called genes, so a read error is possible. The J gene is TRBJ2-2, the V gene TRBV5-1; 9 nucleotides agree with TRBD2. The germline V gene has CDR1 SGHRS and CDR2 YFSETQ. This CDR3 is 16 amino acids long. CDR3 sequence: CARSRPAGGPYGELFF. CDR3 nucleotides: TGCGCCCGCAGCCGGCCGGCGGGGGGGCCCTACGGGGAGCTGTTTTTT.

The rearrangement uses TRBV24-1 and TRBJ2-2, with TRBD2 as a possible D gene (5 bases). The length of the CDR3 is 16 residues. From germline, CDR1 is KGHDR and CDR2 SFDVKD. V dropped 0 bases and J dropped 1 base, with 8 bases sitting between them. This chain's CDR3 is CATSDLRTQNTGELFF. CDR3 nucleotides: TGTGCCACCAGTGATTTGAGGACTCAGAACACCGGGGAGCTGTTTTTT.

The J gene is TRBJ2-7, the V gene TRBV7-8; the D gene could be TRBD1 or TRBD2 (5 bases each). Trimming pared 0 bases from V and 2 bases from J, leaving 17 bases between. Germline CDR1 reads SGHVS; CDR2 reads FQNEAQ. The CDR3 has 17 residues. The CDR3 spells CASSLARARGGPYEQYF. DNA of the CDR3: TGTGCCAGCAGCTTAGCGAGGGCGAGGGGTGGGCCCTACGAGCAGTACTTC.

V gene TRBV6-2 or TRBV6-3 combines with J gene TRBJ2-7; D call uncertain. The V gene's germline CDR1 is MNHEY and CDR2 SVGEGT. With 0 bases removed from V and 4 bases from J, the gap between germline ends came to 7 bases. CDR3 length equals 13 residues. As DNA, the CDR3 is TGTGCCAGCAGTTACTCTTGGGGTTACGAGCAGTACTTC. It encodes CASSYSWGYEQYF.

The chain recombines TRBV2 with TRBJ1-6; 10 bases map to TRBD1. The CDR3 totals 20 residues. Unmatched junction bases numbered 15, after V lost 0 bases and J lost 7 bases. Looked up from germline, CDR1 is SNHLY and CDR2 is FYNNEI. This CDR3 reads CASSEALRDRGPAYNSPLHF. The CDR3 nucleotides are TGTGCCAGCAGTGAAGCGCTTCGAGACAGGGGGCCCGCTTACAATTCACCCCTCCACTTT.